The rows below give T cell receptor beta chains drawn from one sample of a study of cytomegalovirus exposure and HLA in healthy donors. Sequencing used immunoSEQ multiplex PCR; TCRdb keeps in-frame clones, though not all of them. There are 18,000 or so clones in the sample; under 80% occur only once, and 3.7% lies in the top ten. The sequencing sample was made of PBMCs. The receptors derive from a man between 18 and 29 years old in good health and CMV-seronegative. Both conserved end residues are part of each CDR3. A D gene is named only where the DNA matches it firmly. The listing skips clone size in some rows; elsewhere it reads once, few, many or a size class.

D gene	V gene	J gene	clone size	CDR3 DNA	CDR3 protein
TRBD1	TRBV30	TRBJ1-2	-	TGTGCCTGGAGTAGGGATAGGACAGGTGGCTTATCCCCCCCCTTATATGGCTACACCTTC	CAWSRDRTGGLSPPLYGYTF
-	TRBV29-1	TRBJ1-2	-	TGCAGCGTTGATACAGGGTTGGGATTATTGGGTGGCTACACCTTC	CSVDTGLGLLGGYTF
-	TRBV6-5	TRBJ2-5	-	TGTGCCAGCAGTTACAGGGGAGGATGGGAGACCCAGTACTTC	CASSYRGGWETQYF
-	TRBV30	TRBJ2-7	once	TGTGCCTGGGCGGCAGGGAGGAGCGAGCAGTACTTC	CAWAAGRSEQYF
-	TRBV6-5	TRBJ1-4	once	TGTGCCAGCAGCGACGGGACACCTTCCAACGAAAAACTGTTTTTT	CASSDGTPSNEKLFF
-	TRBV7-6	TRBJ2-3	-	TGTGCCAGCAGCTTAGCCTCAGATACGCAGTATTTT	CASSLASDTQYF
TRBD2	TRBV4-3	TRBJ2-1	-	TGCGCCAGCAGCCAGCAGCGGGGGGGAAACAATGAGCAGTTCTTC	CASSQQRGGNNEQFF
-	TRBV30	TRBJ2-5	-	TGTGCCTGGAGCCGGCGGCAAGAGACCCAGTACTTC	CAWSRRQETQYF
-	TRBV2	TRBJ1-1	once	TGTGCCAGCAGCGGGGTCCGAGGAGTCACTGAAGCTTTCTTT	CASSGVRGVTEAFF
TRBD2	TRBV9	TRBJ2-7	-	TGTGCCAGCAGCGCCGCGACTAGCGGGGGTCGTCGGGAGCAGTACTTC	CASSAATSGGRREQYF
TRBD1	TRBV28	TRBJ1-5	-	TGTGCCAGCAGTACCCCGGGACAGCCCGGGCAGCCCCAGCATTTT	CASSTPGQPGQPQHF
-	TRBV30	TRBJ1-1	-	TGTGCCTGGAGTGAGACAGGAAACACTGAAGCTTTCTTT	CAWSETGNTEAFF
-	TRBV6-5	TRBJ1-1	once	TGTGCCAGCACCCTACTTAGTGGCACTGAAGCTTTCTTT	CASTLLSGTEAFF
TRBD1	TRBV27	TRBJ2-5	few	TGTGCCAGCAGCTTCCCCGGGACAGAGATGGAGACCCAGTACTTC	CASSFPGTEMETQYF
-	TRBV7-2	TRBJ1-3	-	TGTGCCAGCAGCTTAGTAGGGGGGGGAGCCTCTGGAAACACCATATATTTT	CASSLVGGGASGNTIYF
TRBD2	TRBV30	TRBJ2-7	-	TGTGCCTGGAGTGTACTAGCGGGAGTTGGCGAGCAGTACTTC	CAWSVLAGVGEQYF
TRBD2	TRBV10-3	TRBJ2-2	-	TGTGCCATCAGGGAACCGGGACTAGCGGCAACCGGGGAGCTGTTTTTT	CAIREPGLAATGELFF
-	TRBV30	TRBJ1-1	-	TGTGCCTGGAGTGTACAAGGGGCCACTGAAGCTTTCTTT	CAWSVQGATEAFF
-	TRBV5-1	TRBJ1-6	-	TGCGCCAGCAGCTTCGATAGAGATTCACCCCTCCACTTT	CASSFDRDSPLHF
-	TRBV30	TRBJ1-6	-	TGTGCCTGGAGGACAGATGATAATTCACCCCTCCACTTT	CAWRTDDNSPLHF
-	TRBV6-5	TRBJ2-7	-	TGTGCCAGCAGTTACGGGCCAGGTGCATCCTACGAGCAGTACTTC	CASSYGPGASYEQYF
-	TRBV5-1	TRBJ2-7	-	TGCGCCAGCAGCTTGGTTGGAGGAAGCTCCTACGAGCAGTACTTC	CASSLVGGSSYEQYF
TRBD1	TRBV7-9	TRBJ2-7	-	TGTGCCAGCAGCCAGGGACAGCTTGTGTACGAGCAGTACTTC	CASSQGQLVYEQYF
-	TRBV30	TRBJ1-3	-	TGTGCCTGGTCACATACCAATGGAAACACCATATATTTT	CAWSHTNGNTIYF
TRBD1	TRBV6-1	TRBJ2-7	-	TGTGCCAGCAGTGAAGGGACAGGATGGTTCTACGAGCAGTACTTC	CASSEGTGWFYEQYF
-	TRBV30	TRBJ1-1	-	TGTGCCTGGAGCAGGCGGGGGGACACTGAAGCTTTCTTT	CAWSRRGDTEAFF
TRBD2	TRBV25-1	TRBJ2-5	-	TGTGCCAGCAGTCGAGACCTACCCGGGAGGGAGGGAGAGACCCAGTACTTC	CASSRDLPGREGETQYF
-	TRBV5-1	TRBJ1-2	-	TGCGCCAGCAGCTTGGCAGGGGACGGAAACTATGGCTACACCTTC	CASSLAGDGNYGYTF
-	TRBV30	TRBJ1-1	-	TGTGCCTGGAGTGTAAAAGGGGCGAACACTGAAGCTTTCTTT	CAWSVKGANTEAFF
TRBD1	TRBV29-1	TRBJ1-6	-	TGCAGCGCCCGTGAGGGGGCGATGAATTCACCCCTCCACTTT	CSAREGAMNSPLHF
TRBD1	TRBV30	TRBJ2-7	-	TGTGCCTGGAGAGACAGGGGGTCCTCCTACGAGCAGTACTTC	CAWRDRGSSYEQYF
TRBD1	TRBV30	TRBJ1-1	-	TGTGCCTGGAGTGTTGGCAGGGGGCTTACTGAAGCTTTCTTT	CAWSVGRGLTEAFF
-	TRBV7-7	TRBJ2-3	-	TGTGCTAGCAGCTTAGGACTGTGGGATACGCAGTATTTT	CASSLGLWDTQYF
TRBD1	TRBV10-3	TRBJ1-2	few	TGTGCCATCAGAGGGACAGTCCCTGGCTACACCTTC	CAIRGTVPGYTF
-	TRBV6-5	TRBJ1-1	-	TGTGCCAGCAGTTACTTCAGGAACACTGAAGCTTTCTTT	CASSYFRNTEAFF
-	TRBV19	TRBJ1-1	-	TGTGCCAGTAGTGCTAGTAGATCATTGAACACTGAAGCTTTCTTT	CASSASRSLNTEAFF
-	TRBV29-1	TRBJ1-1	-	TGCAGCGTTGATTCTCCGAGTGTTGAAGCTTTCTTT	CSVDSPSVEAFF
-	TRBV29-1	TRBJ1-1	once	TGCAGCGTTGTAGGACAGCTCACTGAAGCTTTCTTT	CSVVGQLTEAFF
-	TRBV2	TRBJ1-4	-	TGTGCCAGCAGTGAAGTGAACCAAGCGGAGAGTGAAAAACTGTTTTTT	CASSEVNQAESEKLFF
-	TRBV29-1	TRBJ1-1	-	TGCAGCGTTGGTCCCCTTGCGGCTCGCGAAGCTTTCTTT	CSVGPLAAREAFF
-	TRBV6-5	TRBJ1-1	-	TGTGCCAGCTCGGGGGGGAACACTGAAGCTTTCTTT	CASSGGNTEAFF
-	TRBV19	TRBJ2-1	-	TGTGCCAGTAGTCCATCAAAACGGGAGCAGTTCTTC	CASSPSKREQFF
TRBD1	TRBV4-2	TRBJ1-4	-	TGTGCCAGCAGCCAGAGACAGGGGAAGTTGGCTAATGAAAAACTGTTTTTT	CASSQRQGKLANEKLFF
TRBD1	TRBV30	TRBJ1-1	-	TGTGCCTGGAGTGTACCCCGGACAGGGGTCGGCACTGAAGCTTTCTTT	CAWSVPRTGVGTEAFF
-	TRBV7-3	TRBJ2-5	-	TGTGCCAGCAGCGAATTCGGAGGCCAAGAGACCCAGTACTTC	CASSEFGGQETQYF
-	TRBV7-3	TRBJ1-6	-	TGTGCCAGCAGCTTTTGGGGCCTGGCGGTTTCGCGGAATTCACCCCTCCACTTT	CASSFWGLAVSRNSPLHF
TRBD1	TRBV30	TRBJ2-7	-	TGTGCCTGGAGTGGAGGTGGACAGGGATTCTCCTACGAGCAGTACTTC	CAWSGGGQGFSYEQYF
-	TRBV30	TRBJ2-7	-	TGTGCCTGGAGTACAGGGACCTACGAGCAGTACTTC	CAWSTGTYEQYF
-	TRBV29-1	TRBJ1-1	-	TGCAGCGGTCTGAAAGGGGGTTTCGGCACTGAAGCTTTCTTT	CSGLKGGFGTEAFF
-	TRBV6-1	TRBJ1-5	-	TGTGCCAGCGTCGGGTCATCTAATCAGCCCCAGCATTTT	CASVGSSNQPQHF
TRBD1	TRBV5-6	TRBJ1-1	-	TGTGCCAGCAGACGGACAGGGGCCCCTGAAGCTTTCTTT	CASRRTGAPEAFF
-	TRBV5-1	TRBJ2-5	-	TGCGCCAGCAGCTTGATTACGGAAGAGACCCAGTACTTC	CASSLITEETQYF
-	TRBV25-1	TRBJ1-2	-	TGTGCCAGCTATCTCGATGGCTACACCTTC	CASYLDGYTF
TRBD1	TRBV29-1	TRBJ1-6	-	TGCAGCGTTGCGGGACAGGGGGATTCACCCCTCCACTTT	CSVAGQGDSPLHF